Following are 27 T cell receptor beta chains from one sample sequenced in a study of T cell clonotyping in hematopoietic cell transplantation. Sequencing used immunoSEQ multiplex PCR; TCRdb keeps in-frame clones, though not all of them. The sample lists 16,000 or so clones; around 90% were seen once. The sequencing input was peripheral blood mononuclear cells. The receptor set was obtained from a man in his forties or fifties in good health. Some clones in this sample may be carry-over from other donors' samples.

Only a few counts were recorded for this clone. The chain recombines TRBV6-6 with TRBJ2-3; no reliable D call. Germline V gives CDR1 MNHNY, CDR2 SVGAGI (reference sequence). The V end lost 2 bases, the J end lost 2 bases, and 11 bases lay between the germline ends. CDR3 length: 15 residues. CDR3 region: CASSYKGDNTDTQYF. The CDR3 nucleotides are TGTGCCAGCAGTTACAAGGGTGACAACACAGATACGCAGTATTTT.

The gene calls are TRBV30 and TRBJ2-2; D may be TRBD2 (6 bases). The germline V gene encodes CDR1 GTSNPN and CDR2 SVGIG (reference sequence). The CDR3 length is 15 residues. V was shortened by 4 bases and J by 4 bases, with 16 bases between the two germline ends. The CDR3 loop reads CAWTDGGMSTGELFF. CDR3 nucleotides: TGTGCCTGGACGGATGGCGGGATGTCCACCGGGGAGCTGTTTTTT.

V gene TRBV6-5 combines with J gene TRBJ2-7; 7 positions match TRBD1. This CDR3 has 15 residues. Germline-derived CDR1 and CDR2 are MNHEY and SVGAGI. V shed 2 bases, J shed 7 bases, and the junction held 11 bases outside the gene matches. CDR3 coding DNA: TGTGCCAGCAGTTACCGCGGACAGGATTACGTGGAGCAGTACTTC. Its protein is CASSYRGQDYVEQYF.

CDR3 nucleotides: TGTGCCAGCAGTGAATCTGGGACAGGGGCCTACGAGCAGTACTTC. Its protein product is CASSESGTGAYEQYF. The chain has TRBV2 and TRBJ2-7; 10 bases match TRBD1. The junction had 3 bases not matched to a gene; V was cut back by 2 bases and J by 2 bases. Germline CDR1 is SNHLY and CDR2 is FYNNEI. This CDR3 spans 15 amino acids.

The chain couples TRBV15 to TRBJ2-2; perhaps TRBD1 as D (6 bases). Germline V gene data show CDR1 as LNHNV and CDR2 as YYDKDF (reference sequence). The V and J ends lost 5 bases and 0 bases respectively, with 10 bases between them. CDR3 length equals 15 residues. CDR3 in amino acids: CATSGRDTNTGELFF. The CDR3 DNA reads as TGTGCCACCAGCGGCCGGGACACGAACACCGGGGAGCTGTTTTTT.

This clone was counted only a few times. The genes are TRBV30 and TRBJ2-5; D gene uncertain. Trimming took off 0 bases at V and 2 bases at J, with 1 base between the two ends. Germline loops: CDR1 GTSNPN, CDR2 SVGIG (reference sequence). There are 11 residues in the CDR3. CDR3 residues: CAWSVQETQYF. The CDR3, as DNA: TGTGCCTGGAGTGTACAAGAGACCCAGTACTTC.

The chain has TRBV9 and TRBJ2-7, with 11 bases fitting TRBD2. This CDR3 has 14 amino acids. Germline loops: CDR1 SGDLS, CDR2 YYNGEE. V lost 2 bases and J lost 4; bases outside the gene matches: 2. The CDR3 DNA is TGTGCCAGCAGCGTGACTAGCGGGGCTTACGAGCAGTACTTC. Translating gives CASSVTSGAYEQYF. The whole variable domain, remainder taken from reference TRBV9 and TRBJ2-7, is DSGVTQTPKHLITATGQRVTLRCSPRSGDLSVYWYQQSLDQGLQFLIQYYNGEERAKGNILERFSAQQFPDLHSELNLSSLELGDSALYFCASSVTSGAYEQYFGPGTRLTVT.

J is TRBJ1-5 and V is TRBV5-1, with TRBD1 as a possible D gene (6 bases). V lost 3 bases and J 4 bases, leaving 14 bases between the germline ends. Germline CDR1 reads SGHRS; CDR2 reads YFSETQ. This CDR3 comprises 15 residues. The CDR3 bases are TGCGCCAGCAGCTGGGGGGCAGGGACTAATCAGCCCCAGCATTTT. Its protein is CASSWGAGTNQPQHF. Variable domain in full (rest from reference TRBV5-1 and TRBJ1-5): KAGVTQTPRYLIKTRGQQVTLSCSPISGHRSVSWYQQTPGQGLQFLFEYFSETQRNKGNFPGRFSGRQFSNSRSEMNVSTLELGDSALYLCASSWGAGTNQPQHFGDGTRLSIL.

Of note for this clone: A junction boundary mismatches the germline segment, possibly from a read error. The J gene is TRBJ2-7, the V gene TRBV23-1; the D gene is possibly TRBD1 (6 bases). TRBV23-1 has ORF status, its function being uncertain. CDR3 size: 13 residues. Written as DNA, the CDR3 is TGCGCCAGCAGGTCACGAAGGGGGTACGGGCAGTACTTC. Protein product: CASRSRRGYGQYF.

V is TRBV28 and J is TRBJ2-7; TRBD1 aligns across 7 bases. Germline trimming cut 6 bases from V and 6 bases from J; bases unmatched to any gene: 11. The CDR3 sequence is 14 residues long. Germline loops: CDR1 MDHEN, CDR2 SYDVKM. The CDR3 spells CASSHDRASGEQYF. CDR3 coding DNA: TGTGCCAGCAGCCACGACAGGGCTTCGGGCGAGCAGTACTTC.

The rearrangement joins TRBV5-1 to TRBJ1-2; D not certain. The germline V and J ends were trimmed by 4 bases and 8 bases, with 21 bases remaining between them. Germline assignment: CDR1 SGHRS and CDR2 YFSETQ. This CDR3 spans 15 amino acids. The DNA for the CDR3 is TGCGCCAGCAGCCACAATTCGGACCCGTCTAAAGGCTACACCTTC. It codes for CASSHNSDPSKGYTF. Filled out from reference TRBV5-1 and TRBJ1-2, the complete variable domain reads KAGVTQTPRYLIKTRGQQVTLSCSPISGHRSVSWYQQTPGQGLQFLFEYFSETQRNKGNFPGRFSGRQFSNSRSEMNVSTLELGDSALYLCASSHNSDPSKGYTFGSGTRLTVV.

The chain has TRBV29-1 and TRBJ2-5, with 8 bases aligning to TRBD1. The V and J ends lost 3 bases and 1 base, in that order; junction bases with no gene match: 7. The CDR3 runs to 15 residues. Germline values: CDR1 SQVTM, CDR2 ANQGSEA. The CDR3 DNA reads TGCAGCGTTGACTCCCCGGGACAGGCCCAAGAGACCCAGTACTTC. Amino acids: CSVDSPGQAQETQYF.

The CDR3 sequence is CASSSGLVNTGELFF. DNA for the CDR3: TGTGCCAGCAGCTCTGGACTGGTAAACACCGGGGAGCTGTTTTTT. The chain couples TRBV7-2 to TRBJ2-2; maybe TRBD2 (5 bases). Germline assignment: CDR1 SGHTA and CDR2 FQGNSA. The V end was cut by 4 bases, the J end by 2 bases, with 11 bases between. This CDR3 has 15 residues.

The V and J genes are TRBV4-1 and TRBJ2-3; a weak D match, TRBD2 (6 bases). Trimming stripped 3 bases from V and 0 bases from J, with 16 bases between. The germline V gene has CDR1 MGHRA and CDR2 YSYEKL. This CDR3 has 17 amino acids. The CDR3 region has the DNA TGCGCCAGCAGCCAGGCCGGCGGGAAGGTTAGCACAGATACGCAGTATTTT. Translating gives CASSQAGGKVSTDTQYF.

As for this clone: At the DNA level, this CDR3 is encoded by other sequences in the same sample as well. This chain joins TRBV30 and TRBJ2-5; TRBD1 agrees at 9 bases. CDR3 length: 12 amino acids. Germline V CDR1 and CDR2: GTSNPN, SVGIG (reference sequence). The trim removed 5 bases at V and 2 bases at J, leaving 0 bases unmatched. The CDR3 region has the DNA TGTGCCTGGGACAGGGGGCAAGAGACCCAGTACTTC. Its protein is CAWDRGQETQYF.

The sample holds a few counts of this clone. This sequence joins TRBV6-1 and TRBJ1-5; D call uncertain. From germline, CDR1 is MNHNS and CDR2 SASEGT. Trimming removed 4 bases from V and 3 bases from J, with 10 bases in between. The length of the CDR3 is 14 residues. The DNA of the CDR3 is TGTGCCAGCAGTGGTGGAGAGTTCAATCAGCCCCAGCATTTT. It encodes CASSGGEFNQPQHF.

The rearrangement joins TRBV6-4 to TRBJ2-1; 8 nucleotides align to TRBD2. The CDR3 has 16 amino acids. The V segment lost 3 bases and the J segment 5 bases; nucleotides outside the gene matches: 9. Germline V gene lookup returns CDR1 MRHNA and CDR2 SNTAGT. The CDR3 DNA sequence: TGTGCCAGCAGTGAAACCAGCGGGAGTGGCAACAATGAGCAGTTCTTC. Translating it yields CASSETSGSGNNEQFF.

This sequence joins TRBV11-2 and TRBJ1-2, with D perhaps matching TRBD1 (6 bases). This CDR3 region has 11 residues. V lost 5 bases to trimming and J lost 7 bases, with 8 bases between them. The V gene's germline CDR1 is SGHAT and CDR2 FQNNGV. This chain's CDR3 is CASSNRAGYTF. CDR3 DNA: TGTGCCAGCAGCAACAGGGCTGGCTACACCTTC.

V and J are TRBV7-9 and TRBJ2-7; possibly TRBD1 or TRBD2 for D (5 bases each). Germline CDR1 SEHNR, CDR2 FQNEAQ (reference sequence). Between the trimmed V and J ends, which lost 0 bases and 3 bases, there was a span of 9 bases. This CDR3 has 14 amino acids. In DNA, the CDR3 is TGTGCCAGCAGCTTAGCGCAGGGAGACTACGAGCAGTACTTC. It codes for CASSLAQGDYEQYF.

This chain joins TRBV11-2 and TRBJ1-6, with TRBD1 matching 8 bases. Germline CDR1 is SGHAT and CDR2 is FQNNGV. Trimming removed 10 bases from V and 1 base from J; junction bases left unmatched: 6. The CDR3 consists of 15 residues. The chain's CDR3 is CATSTGVSYNSPLHF. CDR3 in DNA: TGTGCCACCTCGACAGGGGTGTCCTATAATTCACCCCTCCACTTT.

This chain links TRBV7-2 with TRBJ2-5; D uncertain. The CDR3 runs 11 residues. Germline lookup yields CDR1 SGHTA and CDR2 FQGNSA. V lost 6 bases to trimming and J lost 2 bases, with 4 bases between them. CDR3 protein: CASRKQETQYF. For the CDR3, the DNA is TGTGCCAGCAGAAAACAAGAGACCCAGTACTTC.

This chain connects TRBV27 to TRBJ2-7; D perhaps matches TRBD2 (5 bases). CDR1 MNHEY and CDR2 SMNVEV come from the germline V gene (reference sequence). The CDR3 consists of 15 residues. The V end was cut by 4 bases, the J end by 3 bases, with 16 bases between. The CDR3, as DNA: TGTGCCAGCAGTTACCGGGCGGGTTTCGTCTACGAGCAGTACTTC. Translating it yields CASSYRAGFVYEQYF.

The rearrangement links TRBV7-3 to TRBJ2-3; D is possibly TRBD2 (5 bases). V was shortened by 3 bases and J by 1 base, with 8 bases between the two germline ends. This CDR3 has 14 residues. The germline CDR1 and CDR2 sequences are SGHTA and FQGTGA. This CDR3 is CASSFGGGTDTQYF. The CDR3 nucleotides are TGTGCCAGCAGCTTTGGAGGTGGCACAGATACGCAGTATTTT.

The chain couples TRBV30 to TRBJ2-7; TRBD1 is a possible D gene (6 bases). The CDR3 is 15 residues long. In germline, CDR1 is GTSNPN, CDR2 SVGIG (reference sequence). The V end was cut by 3 bases, the J end by 3 bases, with 18 bases between. This chain's CDR3 is CAWSVGAKYGYEQYF. CDR3 DNA sequence: TGTGCCTGGAGCGTGGGGGCCAAATATGGCTACGAGCAGTACTTC.

The chain couples TRBV29-1 to TRBJ2-5; D gene ambiguous. Trimming took off 2 bases at V and 1 base at J, with 14 bases between the two ends. The CDR3 spans 15 residues. Germline CDR1 SQVTM, CDR2 ANQGSEA. For the CDR3, the DNA is TGCAGCGTTGAAAGGGCGCAGGTGCGCCAAGAGACCCAGTACTTC. Its translation: CSVERAQVRQETQYF.

The CDR3 DNA reads TGTGCCACCTTCGACAGAGGCTACACCTTC. Translated, it gives CATFDRGYTF. The chain employs TRBV19 and TRBJ1-2; perhaps TRBD1 as D (5 bases). Trimming removed 10 bases at V and 8 bases at J, with 11 bases between. The CDR3 is made up of 10 amino acids. Germline V gene sequence: CDR1 LNHDA, CDR2 SQIVND (reference sequence). Drawing the rest from reference TRBV19 and TRBJ1-2, the complete variable domain is DGGITQSPKYLFRKEGQNVTLSCEQNLNHDAMYWYRQDPGQGLRLIYYSQIVNDFQKGDIAEGYSVSREKKESFPLTVTSAQKNPTAFYLCATFDRGYTFGSGTRLTVV.

The CDR3 loop is CASGLVDQPQHF. The CDR3 DNA is TGTGCTAGTGGTTTGGTCGATCAGCCCCAGCATTTT. V usage is TRBV12-5 and J usage is TRBJ1-5; unclear D gene. The germline V gene encodes CDR1 LGHNT and CDR2 FRNRAP. Trimming took 0 bases from V and 5 from J, leaving 2 bases between them. The CDR3 sequence is 12 residues long.